This TCR beta chain originates from a study of blood T cell repertoires in COVID-19. The V and J ends lost 2 bases and 8 bases, in that order; junction bases with no gene match: 8. CDR1 LGHDT and CDR2 YNNKEL come from the germline V gene (reference sequence). The CDR3 spans 14 residues. Original data processing: Amplification from reference gene primers served as the basis for estimated nucleated cell counts. Only in-frame clones appear in the TCRdb table, and some are missing; sequencing was by immunoSEQ multiplex PCR. That table gives V, J and clone size, and the DNA gave D and trimming. This table has under 300,000 clones, 80% to 90% appearing once. This clone was observed a single time. The cohort comprised adults aged 18 to 89 years residing in about two dozen US areas. Cohort allocation depended upon clinical history that participants reported. Symptom resolution, clearance, or two negative PCRs marked donors in Cohort 3 as recovered.

This rearrangement joins TRBV3-1 (or the pseudogene TRBV3-2) to TRBJ1-2; 7 nucleotides match TRBD1. This receptor was identified in a woman in her late teens or twenties who had recovered from COVID-19. The sequenced material came from PBMCs or T cells enriched from blood (not recorded which). CDR3 in amino acids: CASSQIQGMLGYTF. As DNA, the CDR3 is TGTGCCAGCAGCCAAATACAGGGGATGCTCGGCTACACCTTC.